This TCR beta chain was identified in a study of shared clonotypes between healthy human individuals. About this clone: Its target is unknown.

Sorted-subset replicate PCRs used around 200 ng DNA, some 33,000 T cell genomes. Using immunoSEQ multiplex PCR, the repertoire was profiled, and TCRdb retains in-frame clones only, with some absent. The repertoire holds about 380,000 clones, with just over 95% as singletons. Looked up from germline, CDR1 is SGHNT and CDR2 is YYREEE (reference sequence). V lost 0 bases and J 5 bases, leaving 9 bases between the germline ends. The CDR3 is 14 amino acids. Findings and caveats of the study: In general, naive subsets displayed greater estimated richness than memory subsets did. At large depth, rarefaction still showed sorted-subset sequencing to be incomplete.

The sequencing input was memory CD8+ T cells sorted from blood. Indicated subset: CD45RO+ cells pooled with CCR7-negative TemRA cells. The V gene is TRBV5-4, the J gene TRBJ2-1, with D uncertain. This clonotype was sampled from a man aged 30-40 years in good health. Here the CDR3 reads CASSLGLEDNEQFF. CDR3 in DNA: TGTGCCAGCAGCTTGGGCCTAGAAGACAATGAGCAGTTCTTC.